One and the same sample provided the 21 T cell receptor beta chains below, sequenced in a study of shared clonotypes between healthy human individuals. Naivety among CD8 cells was defined by CD45RO negativity and positive CCR7 selection, thereby excluding terminally differentiated effector memory CD45RA+ cells. Clones were sequenced by immunoSEQ multiplex PCR, and TCRdb holds only the in-frame ones, with some missing. Of about 820,000 clones listed, nearly 95% were seen once; the top ten hold 20% to 30%. The sample was naive CD8+ T cells sorted from blood. These TCRs come from a man aged 25 to 45 in good health.

V usage is TRBV10-2 and J usage is TRBJ2-7; 10 bases match TRBD1. Germline lookup yields CDR1 WSHSY and CDR2 SAAADI. The CDR3 loop spans 16 amino acids. With V trimmed by 7 bases and J by 3 bases, 12 bases remained unmatched. CDR3 bases: TGCGCCAGCACCAGAAAAATCGGGACAGGGGACTACGAGCAGTACTTC. Translation gives CASTRKIGTGDYEQYF.

This chain joins TRBV6-5 and TRBJ2-5, with D possibly TRBD2 on 6 matching bases. The germline V and J ends were trimmed by 7 bases and 4 bases, with 10 bases remaining between them. CDR1 and CDR2 (germline): MNHEY, SVGAGI. The CDR3 length is 12 residues. The CDR3 reads CASTAGLETQYF. The DNA of the CDR3 is TGTGCCAGCACCGCGGGACTAGAGACCCAGTACTTC.

The chain couples TRBV19 to TRBJ2-7; TRBD1 matches at 7 bases. CDR1 and CDR2 (germline): LNHDA, SQIVND (reference sequence). V dropped 5 bases and J dropped 0; count of bases not matched to a gene: 10. The CDR3 covers 16 residues. CDR3 in amino acids: CASSPSGTESSYEQYF. The CDR3 DNA reads as TGTGCCAGTAGTCCTTCCGGGACAGAGAGCTCCTACGAGCAGTACTTC.

This clone was observed a single time. CDR3 amino acids: CASSSGTVTDEQFF. The CDR3 DNA sequence: TGTGCCAGCAGCTCGGGGACTGTGACGGATGAGCAGTTCTTC. This chain links TRBV11-1 with TRBJ2-1, with D possibly TRBD2 on 6 matching bases. V was pared by 4 bases and J by 8 bases, with 15 bases between. The CDR3 is made up of 14 amino acids. Germline-derived CDR1 and CDR2 are SGHAT and FQDESV (reference sequence).

J is TRBJ2-4 and V is TRBV14; D is unresolved. The germline V gene encodes CDR1 SGHDN and CDR2 FVKESK. This CDR3 is 15 amino acids long. Trimming stripped 1 base from V and 2 bases from J, with 9 bases between. CDR3 nucleotide sequence: TGTGCCAGCAGCCAAGGGATCAGGTCCAAAAACATTCAGTACTTC. As protein: CASSQGIRSKNIQYF. The entire variable domain, with the rest obtained from reference TRBV14 and TRBJ2-4, is as follows: EAGVTQFPSHSVIEKGQTVTLRCDPISGHDNLYWYRRVMGKEIKFLLHFVKESKQDESGMPNNRFLAERTGGTYSTLKVQPAELEDSGVYFCASSQGIRSKNIQYFGAGTRLSVL.

The chain joins TRBV5-5 to TRBJ2-1; 14 nucleotides align to TRBD2. Germline-derived CDR1 and CDR2 are SGHKS and YYEKEE (reference sequence). The CDR3 totals 18 residues. V shed 7 bases, J shed 2 bases, and the junction held 11 bases outside the gene matches. The CDR3 sequence is CASLTGTSGRTTYNEQFF. The CDR3 nucleotides are TGTGCCAGCCTTACCGGGACTAGCGGGAGAACCACCTACAATGAGCAGTTCTTC.

V is TRBV30 and J is TRBJ1-3; tentatively, D is TRBD1 (5 bases). Trimming removed 8 bases at V and 2 bases at J, with 13 bases between. Germline-derived CDR1 and CDR2 are GTSNPN and SVGIG (reference sequence). This CDR3 region has 13 residues. The CDR3 region is CATTTDTGNTIYF. The DNA of the CDR3 is TGTGCCACTACGACGGACACTGGAAACACCATATATTTT.

The V and J genes are TRBV5-6 and TRBJ2-2; TRBD2 matches 9 bases. V gave up 3 bases and J gave up 4 bases; unmatched junction bases: 13. This CDR3 spans 18 amino acids. Germline-derived CDR1 and CDR2 are SGHDT and YYEEEE. The CDR3 region has the DNA TGTGCCAGCAGCTGGGATGGGACTAGCAGGATGGGCACCGGGGAGCTGTTTTTT. Amino acids: CASSWDGTSRMGTGELFF.

The chain combines TRBV13 with TRBJ2-1; 8 nucleotides agree with TRBD2. The germline V gene encodes CDR1 PRHDT and CDR2 FYEKMQ (reference sequence). The CDR3 has 13 residues. The trim removed 5 bases at V and 6 bases at J, leaving 3 bases unmatched. CDR3 residues: CASSTTSGNEQFF. Written as DNA, the CDR3 is TGTGCCAGCAGCACTACTAGCGGCAATGAGCAGTTCTTC.

V and J are TRBV7-6 and TRBJ2-7, with no clear D. The V end was cut by 1 base, the J end by 2 bases, with 9 bases between. Germline V CDR1 and CDR2: SGHVS, FNYEAQ. CDR3 length equals 14 residues. CDR3 region: CASSLGKGTYEQYF. The DNA of the CDR3 is TGTGCCAGCAGCTTAGGCAAGGGCACCTACGAGCAGTACTTC.

The gene calls are TRBV7-2 and TRBJ2-7; TRBD1 matches at 8 bases. The CDR3 sequence is 15 residues long. V shed 1 base and J 3 bases; nucleotides not matched to a gene: 5. Looked up from germline, CDR1 is SGHTA and CDR2 is FQGNSA. This CDR3 is CASSLEPGQGYEQYF. In DNA, the CDR3 is TGTGCCAGCAGCTTAGAACCCGGACAGGGCTACGAGCAGTACTTC.

The CDR3: CASSGGQTAGSFF. DNA for the CDR3: TGTGCCAGCAGCGGGGGACAGACCGCCGGTTCTTTCTTT. The J gene is TRBJ1-1, the V gene TRBV9, with 7 bases fitting TRBD1. V lost 3 bases to trimming and J lost 12 bases; unmatched junction nucleotides: 11. This CDR3 has 13 residues. Germline values: CDR1 SGDLS, CDR2 YYNGEE.

This chain uses TRBV6-1 with TRBJ2-7; no reliable D call. CDR1 and CDR2 from the germline V gene are MNHNS and SASEGT. V was trimmed by 5 bases and J by 5 bases, leaving 7 bases between them. The CDR3 consists of 11 residues. The CDR3 protein is CASSRNHEQYF. In nucleotides, the CDR3 is TGTGCCAGCAGTCGTAACCACGAGCAGTACTTC.

V gene TRBV5-1 combines with J gene TRBJ2-1, with a weak D call TRBD1 (5 bases). Germline V lookup: CDR1 SGHRS, CDR2 YFSETQ. Trimming removed 2 bases from V and 4 bases from J, with 19 bases in between. The CDR3 has 17 amino acids. This chain's CDR3 is CASSFHKQEGAYNEQFF. CDR3 nucleotides: TGCGCCAGCAGCTTCCACAAACAGGAAGGTGCGTACAATGAGCAGTTCTTC.

Worth noting for this clone: The same CDR3 is also encoded by other DNA sequences in this sample. The CDR3 loop is CASSLSTGWNEQFF. The CDR3, as DNA: TGTGCCAGCAGTTTATCTACAGGGTGGAATGAGCAGTTCTTC. The chain carries TRBV27 and TRBJ2-1; possibly TRBD1 for D (6 bases). The V gene lost 0 bases and the J gene lost 7 bases, with 10 bases spanning the gap. The CDR3 is 14 residues long. Per germline, CDR1 MNHEY and CDR2 SMNVEV (reference sequence).

V and J are TRBV28 and TRBJ2-7, with D unclear. Germline V gene lookup returns CDR1 MDHEN and CDR2 SYDVKM. Trimming took off 8 bases at V and 2 bases at J, with 13 bases between the two ends. This CDR3 has 13 residues. CDR3 amino acids: CASGPRRTYEQYF. Here the CDR3 DNA reads TGTGCCAGCGGGCCCAGGAGAACCTACGAGCAGTACTTC. Full variable domain (remainder filled in from reference TRBV28 and TRBJ2-7): DVKVTQSSRYLVKRTGEKVFLECVQDMDHENMFWYRQDPGLGLRLIYFSYDVKMKEKGDIPEGYSVSREKKERFSLILESASTNQTSMYLCASGPRRTYEQYFGPGTRLTVT.

The chain recombines TRBV7-8 with TRBJ2-3, with TRBD2 matching 7 bases. V gave up 6 bases and J gave up 4 bases; unmatched junction bases: 13. CDR1 and CDR2 (germline): SGHVS, FQNEAQ. The CDR3 length is 16 residues. The CDR3 loop is CASSPRGGRMSDTQYF. CDR3 coding DNA: TGTGCCAGCAGTCCTCGGGGCGGGAGAATGTCAGATACGCAGTATTTT.

The chain employs TRBV7-9 and TRBJ1-1; possible D gene TRBD1, 6 bases. The length of the CDR3 is 13 residues. CDR1 and CDR2 (germline): SEHNR, FQNEAQ (reference sequence). V shed 7 bases and J shed 0 bases, with 9 bases lying between them. CDR3 region: CASNRVMNTEAFF. The CDR3 bases are TGTGCCAGCAACAGGGTGATGAACACTGAAGCTTTCTTT.

The chain carries TRBV28 and TRBJ1-5; D unresolved. This CDR3 comprises 15 residues. The germline CDR1 and CDR2 sequences are MDHEN and SYDVKM. Trimming shortened V by 1 base and J by 7 bases, and 14 bases separated the two germline ends. The CDR3 sequence: CASSLLAAVGQPQHF. The CDR3 DNA is TGTGCCAGCAGTTTATTAGCGGCGGTTGGCCAGCCCCAGCATTTT.

The chain couples TRBV6-1 to TRBJ2-1, with D perhaps assigned TRBD1 or TRBD2 (6 bases each). CDR3 length: 17 amino acids. V lost 0 bases and J lost 4, with 16 bases in between. CDR1 is MNHNS, CDR2 SASEGT, per germline. The CDR3: CASSEAEGRGGYNEQFF. CDR3 DNA: TGTGCCAGCAGTGAAGCGGAGGGCAGGGGAGGTTACAATGAGCAGTTCTTC.

The chain has TRBV29-1 and TRBJ1-1; D not certain. The CDR3 covers 12 residues. In germline, CDR1 is SQVTM, CDR2 ANQGSEA. V lost 4 bases and J 6 bases, leaving 12 bases between the germline ends. The CDR3 loop reads CSVAPFGAEAFF. The CDR3 DNA follows: TGCAGCGTTGCACCCTTTGGCGCTGAAGCTTTCTTT.